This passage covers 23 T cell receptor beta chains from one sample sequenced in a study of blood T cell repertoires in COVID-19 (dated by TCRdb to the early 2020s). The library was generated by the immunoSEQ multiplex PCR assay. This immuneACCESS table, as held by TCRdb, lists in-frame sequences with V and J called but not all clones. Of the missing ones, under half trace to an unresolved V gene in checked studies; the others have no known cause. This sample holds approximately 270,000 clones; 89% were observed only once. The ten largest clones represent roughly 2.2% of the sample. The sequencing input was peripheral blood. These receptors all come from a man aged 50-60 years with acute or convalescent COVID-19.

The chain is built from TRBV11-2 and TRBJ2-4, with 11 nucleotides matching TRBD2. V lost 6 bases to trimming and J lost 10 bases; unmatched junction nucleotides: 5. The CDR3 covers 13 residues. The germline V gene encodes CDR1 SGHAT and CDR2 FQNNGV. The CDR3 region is CASSSGGASIQYF. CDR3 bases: TGTGCCAGCAGTAGCGGGGGGGCAAGTATTCAGTACTTC.

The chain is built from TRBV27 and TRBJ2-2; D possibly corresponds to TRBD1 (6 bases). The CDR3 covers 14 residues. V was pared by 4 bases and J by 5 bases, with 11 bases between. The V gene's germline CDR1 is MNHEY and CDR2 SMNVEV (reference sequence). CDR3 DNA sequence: TGTGCCAGCAGTTACGCAGGGGTTACCGGGGAGCTGTTTTTT. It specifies CASSYAGVTGELFF.

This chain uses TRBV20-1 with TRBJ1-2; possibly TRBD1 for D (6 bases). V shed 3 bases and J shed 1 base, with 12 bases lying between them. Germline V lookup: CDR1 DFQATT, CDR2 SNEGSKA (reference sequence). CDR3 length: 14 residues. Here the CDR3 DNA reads TGCAGTGCTAGTGCGGACAGCCTTAACTATGGCTACACCTTC. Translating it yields CSASADSLNYGYTF.

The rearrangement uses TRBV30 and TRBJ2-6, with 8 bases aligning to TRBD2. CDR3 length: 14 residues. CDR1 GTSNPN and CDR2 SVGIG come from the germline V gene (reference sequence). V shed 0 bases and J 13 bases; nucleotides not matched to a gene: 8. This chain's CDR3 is CAWSVRGGPGVLTF. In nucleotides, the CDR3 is TGTGCCTGGAGTGTACGGGGGGGACCTGGAGTCCTGACTTTC.

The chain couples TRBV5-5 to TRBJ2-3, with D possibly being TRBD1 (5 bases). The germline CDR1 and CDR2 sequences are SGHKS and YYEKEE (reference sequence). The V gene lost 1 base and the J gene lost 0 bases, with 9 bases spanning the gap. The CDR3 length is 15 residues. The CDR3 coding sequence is TGTGCCAGCAGCTTGTGGGGCCCTAGCACAGATACGCAGTATTTT. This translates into CASSLWGPSTDTQYF. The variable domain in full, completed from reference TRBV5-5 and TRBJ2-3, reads DAGVTQSPTHLIKTRGQQVTLRCSPISGHKSVSWYQQVLGQGPQFIFQYYEKEERGRGNFPDRFSARQFPNYSSELNVNALLLGDSALYLCASSLWGPSTDTQYFGPGTRLTVL.

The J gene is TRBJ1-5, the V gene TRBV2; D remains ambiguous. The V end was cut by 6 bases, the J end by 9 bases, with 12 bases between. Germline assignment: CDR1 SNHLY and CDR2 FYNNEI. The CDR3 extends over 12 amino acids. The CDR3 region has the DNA TGTGCCAGCAGAAGAGGTGGTCGGCCCCAGCATTTT. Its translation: CASRRGGRPQHF. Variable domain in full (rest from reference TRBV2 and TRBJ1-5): EPEVTQTPSHQVTQMGQEVILRCVPISNHLYFYWYRQILGQKVEFLVSFYNNEISEKSEIFDDQFSVERPDGSNFTLKIRSTKLEDSAMYFCASRRGGRPQHFGDGTRLSIL.

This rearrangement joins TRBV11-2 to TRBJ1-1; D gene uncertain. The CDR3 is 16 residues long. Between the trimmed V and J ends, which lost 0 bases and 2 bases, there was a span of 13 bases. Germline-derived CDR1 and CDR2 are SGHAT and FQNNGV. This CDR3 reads CASSLDGVRINTEAFF. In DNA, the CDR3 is TGTGCCAGCAGCTTAGATGGAGTCCGGATAAACACTGAAGCTTTCTTT.

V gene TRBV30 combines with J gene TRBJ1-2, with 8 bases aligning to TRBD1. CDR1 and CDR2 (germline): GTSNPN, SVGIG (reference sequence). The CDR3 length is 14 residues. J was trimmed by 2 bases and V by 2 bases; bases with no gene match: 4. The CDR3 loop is CAWSWTGTNYGYTF. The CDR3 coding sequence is TGTGCCTGGAGTTGGACAGGGACCAACTATGGCTACACCTTC.

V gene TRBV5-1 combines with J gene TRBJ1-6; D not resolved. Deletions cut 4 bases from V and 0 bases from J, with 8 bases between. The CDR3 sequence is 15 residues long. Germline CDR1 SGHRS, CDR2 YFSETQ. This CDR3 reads CASSQQSSYNSPLHF. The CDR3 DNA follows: TGCGCCAGCAGCCAACAGAGCTCCTATAATTCACCCCTCCACTTT. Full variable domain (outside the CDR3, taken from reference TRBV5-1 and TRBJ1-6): KAGVTQTPRYLIKTRGQQVTLSCSPISGHRSVSWYQQTPGQGLQFLFEYFSETQRNKGNFPGRFSGRQFSNSRSEMNVSTLELGDSALYLCASSQQSSYNSPLHFGNGTRLTVT.

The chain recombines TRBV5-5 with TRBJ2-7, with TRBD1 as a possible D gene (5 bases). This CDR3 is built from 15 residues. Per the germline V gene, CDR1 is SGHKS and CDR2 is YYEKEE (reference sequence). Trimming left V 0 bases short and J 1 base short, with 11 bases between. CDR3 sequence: CASSLGPGKSYEQYF. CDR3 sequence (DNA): TGTGCCAGCAGCTTGGGGCCAGGGAAATCCTACGAGCAGTACTTC.

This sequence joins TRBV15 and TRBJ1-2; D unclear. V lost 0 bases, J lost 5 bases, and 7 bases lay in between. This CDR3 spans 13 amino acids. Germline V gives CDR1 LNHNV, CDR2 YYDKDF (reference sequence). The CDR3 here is CATSRDLEYGYTF. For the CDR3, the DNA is TGTGCCACCAGCAGAGATCTTGAGTATGGCTACACCTTC.

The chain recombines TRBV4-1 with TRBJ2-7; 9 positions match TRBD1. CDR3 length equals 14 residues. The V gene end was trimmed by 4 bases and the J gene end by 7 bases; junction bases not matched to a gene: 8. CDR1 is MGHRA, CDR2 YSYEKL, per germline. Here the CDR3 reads CASSLNRGLGEQYF. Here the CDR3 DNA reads TGCGCCAGCAGCCTCAACAGGGGGCTAGGGGAGCAGTACTTC.

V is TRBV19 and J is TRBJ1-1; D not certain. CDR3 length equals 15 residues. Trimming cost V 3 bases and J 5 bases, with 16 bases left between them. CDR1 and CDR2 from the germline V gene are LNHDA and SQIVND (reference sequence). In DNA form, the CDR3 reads TGTGCCAGTAGTATGGGCGAGGGAACGATTACTGAAGCTTTCTTT. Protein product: CASSMGEGTITEAFF.

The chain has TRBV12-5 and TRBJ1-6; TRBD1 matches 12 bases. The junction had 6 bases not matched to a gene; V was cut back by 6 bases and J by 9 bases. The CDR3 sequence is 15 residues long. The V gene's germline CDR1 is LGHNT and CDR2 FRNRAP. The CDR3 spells CASGPGQGAFSPLHF. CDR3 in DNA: TGTGCTAGTGGCCCGGGACAGGGGGCCTTTTCACCCCTCCACTTT.

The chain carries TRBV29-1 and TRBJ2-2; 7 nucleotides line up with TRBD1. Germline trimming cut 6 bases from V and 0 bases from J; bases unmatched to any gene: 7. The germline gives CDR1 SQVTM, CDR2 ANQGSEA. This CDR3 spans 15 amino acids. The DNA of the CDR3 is TGCAGCGTCGCATCCGGGACAGCGAACACCGGGGAGCTGTTTTTT. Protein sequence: CSVASGTANTGELFF.

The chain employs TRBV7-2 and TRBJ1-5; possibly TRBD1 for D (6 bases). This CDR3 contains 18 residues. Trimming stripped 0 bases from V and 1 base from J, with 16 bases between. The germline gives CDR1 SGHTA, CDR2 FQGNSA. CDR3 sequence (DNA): TGTGCCAGCAGCTTAGCGCTCGGACAGATTGGGAGCAATCAGCCCCAGCATTTT. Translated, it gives CASSLALGQIGSNQPQHF.

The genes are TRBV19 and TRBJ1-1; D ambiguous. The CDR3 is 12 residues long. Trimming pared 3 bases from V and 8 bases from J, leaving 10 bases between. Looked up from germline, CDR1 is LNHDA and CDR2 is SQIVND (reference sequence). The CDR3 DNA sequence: TGTGCCAGTAGTATTCGAGGGCAGGAAGCTTTCTTT. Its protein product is CASSIRGQEAFF.

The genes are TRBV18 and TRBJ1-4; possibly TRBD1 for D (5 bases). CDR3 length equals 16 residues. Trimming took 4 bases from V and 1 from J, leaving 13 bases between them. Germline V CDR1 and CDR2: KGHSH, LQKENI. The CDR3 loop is CASSQPGGITNEKLFF. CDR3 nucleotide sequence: TGTGCCAGCTCACAGCCGGGGGGAATAACTAATGAAAAACTGTTTTTT.

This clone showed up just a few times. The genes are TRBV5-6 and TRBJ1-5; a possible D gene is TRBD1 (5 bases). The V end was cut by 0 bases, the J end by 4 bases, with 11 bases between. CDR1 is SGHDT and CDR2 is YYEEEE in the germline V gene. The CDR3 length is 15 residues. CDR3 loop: CASSLDQEGNQPQHF. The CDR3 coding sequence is TGTGCCAGCAGCTTGGATCAGGAGGGGAATCAGCCCCAGCATTTT.

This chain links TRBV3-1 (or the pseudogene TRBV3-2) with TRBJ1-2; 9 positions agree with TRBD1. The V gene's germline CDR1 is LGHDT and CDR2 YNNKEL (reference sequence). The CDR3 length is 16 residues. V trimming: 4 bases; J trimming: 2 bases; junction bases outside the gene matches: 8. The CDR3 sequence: CASSPRDREENYGYTF. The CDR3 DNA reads TGTGCCAGCAGCCCCAGGGACAGGGAGGAAAACTATGGCTACACCTTC.

The CDR3 coding sequence is TGTGCCAGCATTCGAGTCGAAACTAGCACAGATACGCAGTATTTT. Residues: CASIRVETSTDTQYF. The genes are TRBV2 and TRBJ2-3; D uncertain. The CDR3 contains 15 residues. Germline assignment: CDR1 SNHLY and CDR2 FYNNEI. The ends were cut back, 7 bases at V and 0 bases at J, with 14 bases in the middle.

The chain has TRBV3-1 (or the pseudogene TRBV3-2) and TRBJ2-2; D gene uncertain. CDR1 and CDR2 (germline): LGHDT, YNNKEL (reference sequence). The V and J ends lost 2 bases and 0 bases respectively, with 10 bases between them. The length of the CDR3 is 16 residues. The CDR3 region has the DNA TGTGCCAGCAGCCAATACCTGCAGACGAACACCGGGGAGCTGTTTTTT. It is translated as CASSQYLQTNTGELFF.

The CDR3 is CASSLNPPRAGGLSEQFF. Here the CDR3 DNA reads TGTGCCAGCAGCTTAAACCCCCCTCGCGCGGGGGGGCTGAGTGAGCAGTTCTTC. The chain combines TRBV7-3 with TRBJ2-1; TRBD2 matches 9 bases. Germline CDR1 and CDR2: SGHTA and FQGTGA. V lost 1 base and J lost 9; bases outside the gene matches: 16. The CDR3 has 18 amino acids.